The entry that follows covers one TCR beta chain sequence. Antigen unknown. The source of the sample is a study of T cell responses to AZD1222 COVID-19 vaccine. Generated by immunoSEQ multiplex PCR, the TCRdb table keeps only in-frame clones and is missing some. Of 180,000 or so clones detected, about nine tenths appear once; the ten largest clones hold 1.7%. V was pared by 6 bases and J by 7 bases, with 16 bases between. Germline lookup yields CDR1 WSHSY and CDR2 SAAADI. The CDR3 has 14 amino acids. Some second doses came at about 4 weeks and others at about 12 weeks; these were pooled. Whole-study findings and limits: Possibly, clonal diversity was underestimated; donors were largely white British and included more females.

The genes are TRBV10-2 and TRBJ2-4; unclear D gene. This TCR derives from an adult who received the AZD1222 COVID-19 vaccine. Sequences were derived from peripheral blood, sampled 28 days after the second AZD1222 dose. CDR3 protein: CASRARSKENIQYF. As DNA, the CDR3 is TGCGCCAGCAGAGCTCGTAGTAAGGAGAACATTCAGTACTTC.